A selection of T cell receptor beta chains follows, all from one sample in a study of blood T cell repertoires in COVID-19. The table came from immunoSEQ multiplex PCR; TCRdb's copy has only in-frame clones and leaves some out. This sample carries approximately 250,000 clones, around four fifths of them seen once, and the ten largest clones take around 4%. Sequenced: peripheral blood. The receptor set was obtained from a man aged 55 to 70 with acute or convalescent COVID-19. The CDR3 runs from the conserved cysteine through the conserved F or W. Fields, in order: V gene, clone size, J gene, D gene, CDR3 DNA, CDR3 protein. The D gene is left open where the match is weak. Clone size is given for some rows only: seen once, a few or many times, or a class if the clone is expanded.

TRBV18	NA	TRBJ1-1	TRBD1	TGTGCCAGCTCTCCAAGTGGGGCAGGGGGAACCATGAACACTGAAGCTTTCTTT	CASSPSGAGGTMNTEAFF
TRBV9	NA	TRBJ2-7	NA	TGTGCCAGCAGCGTAGGAGCGAGTTCAGTATACGAGCAGTACTTC	CASSVGASSVYEQYF
TRBV14	NA	TRBJ2-1	TRBD2	TGTGCCAGCAGCACGCTAGCGGGAGGGTTCGCTGAGCAGTTCTTC	CASSTLAGGFAEQFF
TRBV14	NA	TRBJ2-7	TRBD1	TGTGCCAGCAGCCGGTGGACAGGGATGGAGCAGTACTTC	CASSRWTGMEQYF
TRBV10-3	NA	TRBJ2-7	NA	TGTGCCATCAGTGACAGGGCGGACGAGCAGTACTTC	CAISDRADEQYF
TRBV6-5	NA	TRBJ1-6	TRBD1	TGTGCCAGCCAATTCAGGACAGGGGACAAGTCACCCCTCCACTTT	CASQFRTGDKSPLHF
TRBV6-5	NA	TRBJ1-4	NA	TGTGCCAGCAGTCTGACCGGGACTAGAAATGAAAAACTGTTTTTT	CASSLTGTRNEKLFF
TRBV27	NA	TRBJ2-1	NA	TGTGCCAGCTCCGGGACTCGTGGTCGTGAGCAGTTCTTC	CASSGTRGREQFF
TRBV12-3/TRBV12-4	NA	TRBJ1-6	NA	TGTGCCAGCAGTCCCGGGACAATTTCACCCCTCCACTTT	CASSPGTISPLHF
TRBV7-6	once	TRBJ1-5	NA	TGTGCCAGCAGCCGACAGCCTCATAGCAATCAGCCCCAGCATTTT	CASSRQPHSNQPQHF
TRBV7-9	few	TRBJ2-7	NA	TGTGCCAGCAGCTTATACGGGGTAGACGAGCAGTACTTC	CASSLYGVDEQYF
TRBV3-1/TRBV3-2	NA	TRBJ2-3	NA	TGTGCCAGCAGCCACCCCCTAGGGGCAGATACGCAGTATTTT	CASSHPLGADTQYF
TRBV5-6	NA	TRBJ2-3	TRBD2	TGTGCCAGCAGCCGAGTAGCGGGAGTGGCAGATACGCAGTATTTT	CASSRVAGVADTQYF
TRBV11-2	NA	TRBJ2-3	TRBD2	TGTGCCAGCAGCGCGGGACTAGCGGGGGGGCAAGATACGCAGTATTTT	CASSAGLAGGQDTQYF
TRBV30	NA	TRBJ1-4	TRBD1	TGTGCCGGGACAGGGCTTAATGAAAAACTGTTTTTT	CAGTGLNEKLFF
TRBV4-1	NA	TRBJ1-1	TRBD1	TGCGCCAGCAGCCAAGATGGGGACAGGGGGCGGACTGAAGCTTTCTTT	CASSQDGDRGRTEAFF
TRBV19	NA	TRBJ2-7	NA	TGTGCCAGTAGTACCTCGTCGAGGGGACACCGTTACGAGCAGTACTTC	CASSTSSRGHRYEQYF
TRBV5-1	NA	TRBJ2-3	NA	TGCGCCAGCAGCTTGGTGCGGGGTAGAGATACGCAGTATTTT	CASSLVRGRDTQYF
TRBV5-1	once	TRBJ1-3	NA	TGCGCCAGCGGGGGGAGGAGTAGGGGCTCTGGAAACACCATATATTTT	CASGGRSRGSGNTIYF
TRBV3-1/TRBV3-2	once	TRBJ1-2	NA	TGTGCCAGCAGCCATGAAGTAGACGGCGGGTCGATATATGGCTACACCTTC	CASSHEVDGGSIYGYTF
TRBV30	NA	TRBJ2-1	TRBD2	TGTGCCTGGAGTGTCGGACTAGCCAGGTACAATGAGCAGTTCTTC	CAWSVGLARYNEQFF
TRBV4-2	NA	TRBJ1-1	NA	TGTGCCAGCAGGCTAACAGGGACAGAAGCTTTCTTT	CASRLTGTEAFF
TRBV6-2/TRBV6-3	NA	TRBJ2-7	NA	TGTGCCAGCAGTTACGGTAGATACGAGCAGTACTTC	CASSYGRYEQYF
TRBV3-1/TRBV3-2	once	TRBJ2-3	TRBD2	TGTGCCAGCAGCCTCCCGACTAGCGGGAGGACAGATACGCAGTATTTT	CASSLPTSGRTDTQYF